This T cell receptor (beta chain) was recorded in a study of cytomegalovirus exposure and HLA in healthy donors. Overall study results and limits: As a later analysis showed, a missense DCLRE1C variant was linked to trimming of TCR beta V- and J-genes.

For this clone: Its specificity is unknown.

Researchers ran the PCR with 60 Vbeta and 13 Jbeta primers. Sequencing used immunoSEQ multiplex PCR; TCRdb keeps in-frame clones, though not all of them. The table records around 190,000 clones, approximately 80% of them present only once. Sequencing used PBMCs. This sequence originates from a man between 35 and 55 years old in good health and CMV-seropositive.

CDR3 coding DNA: TGTGCCAGCAGTGCACGGACAGGGGGCAATGCTTTCTTT. Encoded protein: CASSARTGGNAFF. The V gene is TRBV6-1, the J gene TRBJ1-1; TRBD1 aligns across 11 bases. V lost 4 bases and J lost 11; bases outside the gene matches: 6. The germline V gene has CDR1 MNHNS and CDR2 SASEGT. This CDR3 has 13 amino acids.